This TCR beta chain was sequenced in a study of response to subunit inactivated influenza vaccine. Findings and caveats of the study: With each seasonal influenza vaccination, the authors suggested, few new T cells are recruited.

TCRdb passed the RT-PCR reads through MiXCR, listing each CDR3 protein once. The table includes about 610,000 distinct CDR3 sequences, around 15% detected once. This clonotype was picked up a small number of times. Its antigen is still unknown. Germline V gene lookup returns CDR1 LGHNA and CDR2 YNFKEQ. The CDR3 is made up of 15 amino acids. The V gene lost 1 base and the J gene lost 1 base, with 11 bases spanning the gap. The chain employs TRBV4-2 and TRBJ2-7; D may match TRBD1 or TRBD2 (5 bases each). This clonotype originated in a man aged 45-65 years who received an inactivated influenza vaccine. The sample was PBMCs from blood, taken roughly 12 days after vaccination. The CDR3 protein is CASSQGEGLSYEQYF. CDR3 DNA sequence: TGTGCCAGCAGCCAAGGAGAGGGGCTATCCTACGAGCAGTACTTC.